The clone carrying this T cell receptor (beta chain) came up many times. The V segment lost 4 bases and the J segment 9 bases; nucleotides outside the gene matches: 9. Germline CDR1 is SGHRS and CDR2 is YFSETQ. The CDR3 totals 15 residues. This sample was taken from a study of identical twins. A universal primer site was created by template switching, with the cDNA bearing unique molecular identifiers. TCRdb re-called the 5' RACE reads through MiXCR, storing one row per CDR3 protein. The sample holds 240,000 or so distinct CDR3 sequences, approximately 12% seen once. The sample was also linked to a second study, of yellow fever vaccine responses in identical twins. Per that study: Each twin's T cell response to the vaccine was reported to look partly convergent and partly personalized.

The receptor was isolated from a woman aged 18-30 years in good health. The sample was memory (CD45RO+) T cells sorted from blood. This rearrangement joins TRBV5-1 to TRBJ2-1; 11 nucleotides agree with TRBD2. The CDR3 loop is CASSEVISGGAEQFF. CDR3 in DNA: TGCGCCAGCAGCGAAGTGATTAGCGGGGGGGCTGAGCAGTTCTTC.